This T cell receptor beta chain was documented in a study of T-cell reconstitution after alpha-beta-depleted transplantation in children. Findings and limits, study-wide: Reportedly, alpha-beta T cells present about two months post-transplant originated from several hundred expanded clones of graft origin. One year after transplant, T-cell counts and diversity came mostly from newly produced T cells.

CDR3 length: 16 amino acids. Trimming pared 2 bases from V and 0 bases from J, leaving 10 bases between. To note about this clonotype: Its antigen is undetermined.

A library of TCRbeta sequences, prepared with unique molecular identifiers, was generated. One entry per CDR3 protein, called by TCRdb with MiXCR from the PCR reads. This table holds tens of thousands of distinct CDR3 sequences, 44% found once. Specimen: PBMCs, mostly from graft donor cells, collected 360 days after TCRalphabeta/CD19-depleted stem cell transplant. The clonotype was recovered from a male patient between 5 and 17 years old who had a stem cell transplant for acute lymphoblastic leukemia, so the T cells may come from the graft donor. The rearrangement links TRBV12-3 or TRBV12-4 to TRBJ2-2; maybe TRBD1 (6 bases). The CDR3 reads CASSLSGQPNTGELFF. CDR3 nucleotide sequence: TGTGCCAGCAGTTTAAGTGGACAGCCGAACACCGGGGAGCTGTTTTTT.